A single sample gave rise to the 22 T cell receptor beta chains below, sequenced in a study of T cells in women clearing cervical HPV infection. The assay was immunoSEQ multiplex PCR, and TCRdb's table has in-frame clones only and misses some. The listing contains tens of thousands of clones. Sample: blood buffy coat. Receptors originate from a woman aged 18 to 75 with a cervical HPV16 infection that either progressed to CIN3+ or cleared (not recorded which).

For this clone: The CDR3 goes on 3 residues after the read ends, and that part is filled in from the germline J gene. The chain uses TRBV9 and TRBJ2-3, with D possibly being TRBD1 (5 bases). Trimming took 7 bases from V and 2 from J, leaving 20 bases between them. The CDR3 runs 16 residues. Germline CDR1 and CDR2: SGDLS and YYNGEE. The CDR3 is CASGLGAGSSTDTQYF. The CDR3 DNA, read in part, is TGTGCCAGCGGCCTAGGGGCTGGGTCATCCACAGATACG. The full variable domain, in which reference TRBV9 and TRBJ2-3 provide the parts outside the CDR3, is DSGVTQTPKHLITATGQRVTLRCSPRSGDLSVYWYQQSLDQGLQFLIQYYNGEERAKGNILERFSAQQFPDLHSELNLSSLELGDSALYFCASGLGAGSSTDTQYFGPGTRLTVL.

Concerning this clone: The read ends 3 residues shy of where the CDR3 ends; the end is completed using the germline J gene. This chain joins TRBV19 and TRBJ1-2, with no clear D. Trimming left V 0 bases short and J 4 bases short, with 9 bases between. The CDR3 sequence is 14 residues long. CDR1 is LNHDA and CDR2 is SQIVND in the germline V gene (reference sequence). The CDR3 is CASSIDSYTYGYTF. CDR3 bases read: TGTGCCAGTAGTATAGATTCTTACACCTATGGC.

To note about this clone: One junction end does not reproduce the germline sequence, and a read error may be involved. The read comes to an end 3 residues before the CDR3 does, leaving the germline J gene to fill in the end. The rearrangement joins TRBV7-9 to TRBJ1-6; 9 nucleotides agree with TRBD1. The CDR3 has 15 amino acids. Germline-derived CDR1 and CDR2 are SEHNR and FQNEAQ (reference sequence). CDR3: CASILAGQGIRSLHF. Partial CDR3 DNA: TGTGCCAGCATCTTAGCGGGACAGGGTATTCGGTCC.

For this clone: The read finishes 3 residues shy of the CDR3 end, and the germline J gene is used to complete it. This chain links TRBV2 with TRBJ2-3, with D uncertain. Germline-derived CDR1 and CDR2 are SNHLY and FYNNEI. The CDR3 spans 14 residues. The sequenced part of the CDR3 DNA is TGTGCCAGCGAAGGAAATCAGGCACAAGAGACG. The encoded protein is CASEGNQAQET. The entire CDR3 reads CASEGNQAQETQYF.

With respect to this clone: The missing CDR3 end, 3 residues past where the read stops, is filled in from the germline J gene. This chain links TRBV29-1 with TRBJ2-3, with unresolved D. CDR3 length equals 11 residues. Germline-derived CDR1 and CDR2 are SQVTM and ANQGSEA. The CDR3 loop reads CSVATLETQYF. Incomplete CDR3 DNA: TGCAGCGTCGCCACCCTAGAGACG.

Points on this clone: The read stops 3 residues short of the end of the CDR3; the missing end is completed from the germline J gene. Other DNA sequences in this sample translate to the same CDR3. This chain connects TRBV5-6 to TRBJ1-3; tentatively, D is TRBD1 (6 bases). V lost 3 bases to trimming and J lost 3 bases, with 10 bases between them. The germline V gene encodes CDR1 SGHDT and CDR2 YYEEEE. The CDR3 length is 14 residues. The CDR3 bases that were read are TGTGCCAGCAGCTCGGGACACAGTGGAAACACC. Its protein product is CASSSGHSGNT. The whole CDR3 reads CASSSGHSGNTIYF.

As concerns this clone: The read halts 3 residues ahead of the CDR3 end, with the missing end drawn from the germline J gene. The V call is TRBV18, the J call TRBJ2-2; the match to TRBD1 covers 9 bases. The CDR3 has 15 residues. Germline-derived CDR1 and CDR2 are KGHSH and LQKENI. CDR3 loop: CASSPPGQGSAPLFF. CDR3 DNA (partial): TGTGCCAGCTCACCACCCGGACAGGGGAGTGCACCG.

The CDR3 bases that were read are TGTGCCAGCAGCTTAGGCTTAGCGGGGGGCTATACG. It specifies CASSLGLAGGYT. The CDR3 in full is CASSLGLAGGYTQYF. The chain has TRBV7-6 and TRBJ2-3; 10 bases agree with TRBD2. The missing CDR3 end, 3 residues past where the read stops, is filled in from the germline J gene. The CDR3 sequence is 15 residues long. V lost 1 base, J lost 7 bases, and 5 bases stayed unmatched. Germline values: CDR1 SGHVS, CDR2 FNYEAQ.

A word on this clone: The read terminates 3 residues before the CDR3 end, so the remaining end is supplied by the germline J gene. The gene calls are TRBV11-2 and TRBJ1-1, with 7 bases identical to TRBD1. Germline values: CDR1 SGHAT, CDR2 FQNNGV. The junction had 6 bases not matched to a gene; V was cut back by 5 bases and J by 0 bases. The CDR3 spans 15 residues. The CDR3 sequence: CASSPLGQLNTEAFF. The covered CDR3 bases are TGTGCCAGCAGCCCACTGGGACAGTTGAACACTGAA.

Worth noting for this clone: The CDR3 end lies 3 residues beyond the end of the read and is filled in from the germline J gene. The chain joins TRBV12-3 or TRBV12-4 to TRBJ2-5; the D gene is possibly TRBD2 (6 bases). This CDR3 comprises 15 residues. V dropped 5 bases and J dropped 5 bases, with 18 bases sitting between them. CDR3 DNA (partial): TGTGCCAGCAGTCCCGGTCGGGGGACGGGCGAGACC. This sequence encodes CASSPGRGTGET. The CDR3 as a whole reads CASSPGRGTGETQYF.

Points on this clone: An end of the junction does not agree with germline; a read error may underlie this. Read coverage stops 3 residues before the CDR3 terminus; the germline J gene supplies the remainder. The chain employs TRBV7-7 and TRBJ2-3; a weak D match, TRBD2 (5 bases). Germline V CDR1 and CDR2: SSHAT, FNYEAQ (reference sequence). The CDR3 is 13 amino acids. Incomplete CDR3 DNA: TGTGCTAGCAGCGCGCGAGGGACAGATACG. Protein product: CASSARGTDT. In full, the CDR3 is CASSARGTDTQYF.

On this clone: The read ends 3 residues before the CDR3 terminus; that terminus is restored from the germline J gene. The chain is built from TRBV13 and TRBJ2-6, with TRBD1 matching over 8 bases. This CDR3 contains 17 residues. Germline V gene sequence: CDR1 PRHDT, CDR2 FYEKMQ (reference sequence). The ends lost 2 bases at V and 2 bases at J; junction bases unmatched: 5. The covered CDR3 bases are TGTGCCAGCAGCTTACGACAGGGGAAGACTGGGGCCAACGTC. This translates into CASSLRQGKTGANV. The complete CDR3 sequence is CASSLRQGKTGANVLTF.

Worth noting for this clone: The CDR3 end falls 3 residues outside the read, so it is completed with the germline J gene. V is TRBV18 and J is TRBJ1-1; D call uncertain. Looked up from germline, CDR1 is KGHSH and CDR2 is LQKENI. The CDR3 contains 15 residues. The V gene lost 0 bases and the J gene lost 7 bases, with 15 bases spanning the gap. The covered CDR3 bases are TGTGCCAGCTCACCACCGGTGACCGACTACAATGAA. Translating gives CASSPPVTDYNE. The full CDR3 protein is CASSPPVTDYNEAFF.

On this clone itself: The CDR3 goes on 3 residues after the read ends, and that part is filled in from the germline J gene. V gene TRBV20-1 combines with J gene TRBJ1-3, with D possibly TRBD1 on 5 matching bases. There are 16 residues in the CDR3. Germline V CDR1 and CDR2: DFQATT, SNEGSKA (reference sequence). The V and J ends lost 5 bases and 1 base respectively, with 18 bases between them. The CDR3 sequence: CSAEERQGGSGNTIYF. CDR3 DNA, as far as it was read: TGCAGTGCTGAAGAAAGGCAGGGAGGGTCTGGAAACACC.

CDR3 DNA, as far as it was read: TGTGCCAGCAGTGAAGCGGGGGACAGACTACACTATGGC. Translated: CASSEAGDRLHYG. The entire CDR3 sequence reads CASSEAGDRLHYGYTF. V usage is TRBV6-1 and J usage is TRBJ1-2, with TRBD1 matching over 7 bases. The read gets to within 3 residues of the CDR3 end, and the germline J gene fills in the rest. The germline V gene has CDR1 MNHNS and CDR2 SASEGT. V dropped 0 bases and J dropped 3; count of bases not matched to a gene: 7. The CDR3 runs to 16 residues.

About this clone itself: Read sequence stops 3 residues before the CDR3 end, and the germline J gene provides the missing end. The V gene is TRBV5-1, the J gene TRBJ2-1; D is unclear. In germline, CDR1 is SGHRS, CDR2 YFSETQ. The V and J ends lost 0 bases and 0 bases respectively, with 7 bases between them. This CDR3 contains 15 residues. CDR3 bases read: TGCGCCAGCAGCTTGGACACGAGCTCCTACAATGAG. Translating gives CASSLDTSSYNE. The whole CDR3 sequence reads CASSLDTSSYNEQFF.

With respect to this clone: Coverage ceases 3 residues before the CDR3 finishes, and the germline J gene fills in the end. The J gene is TRBJ1-6, the V gene TRBV11-3; 7 bases align to TRBD1. The CDR3 length is 10 residues. Germline V CDR1 and CDR2: SGHNT, YENEEA. The part of the CDR3 DNA that was read is TGTGCCAGGACAGGGTCGACC. It yields the protein CARTGST. The complete CDR3 sequence is CARTGSTLHF.

As for this clone: The CDR3 end is not reached by the read, which stops 3 residues before it; the germline J gene fills it in. This rearrangement joins TRBV29-1 to TRBJ1-2; the D is unclear. The CDR3 runs to 9 residues. The germline gives CDR1 SQVTM, CDR2 ANQGSEA. CDR3 DNA (partial): TGCAGCGTTGACAGGGGC. Protein sequence: CSVDRG. The CDR3 in its entirety is CSVDRGYTF.

Comments on this clone: The CDR3 end falls 3 residues outside the read, so it is completed with the germline J gene. The gene calls are TRBV19 and TRBJ1-3, with D unresolved. The CDR3 runs 15 residues. Trimming shortened V by 5 bases and J by 2 bases, and 13 bases separated the two germline ends. CDR1 and CDR2 from the germline V gene are LNHDA and SQIVND (reference sequence). The CDR3 protein is CASSVGAQAGNTIYF. Incomplete CDR3 DNA: TGTGCCAGTAGTGTAGGAGCCCAAGCTGGAAACACC.

As regards this clone: The read comes to an end 3 residues before the CDR3 does, leaving the germline J gene to fill in the end. The rearrangement uses TRBV5-6 and TRBJ2-2, with a tentative D call TRBD2 (6 bases). The germline gives CDR1 SGHDT, CDR2 YYEEEE. The CDR3 loop spans 15 amino acids. The sequenced CDR3 bases are TGTGCCAGCAGCTTGTCGGGGAGGTCGTATGAAAAG. Encoded protein: CASSLSGRSYEK. From start to end, the CDR3 is CASSLSGRSYEKLFF.

Regarding this clone: The read ends 3 residues before the CDR3 terminus; that terminus is restored from the germline J gene. The chain employs TRBV4-1 and TRBJ2-5, with TRBD2 as a possible D gene (7 bases). V shed 0 bases and J shed 2 bases, with 13 bases lying between them. The CDR3 contains 16 residues. Germline V gives CDR1 MGHRA, CDR2 YSYEKL. The CDR3 reads CASSQDNGGRQETQYF. Incomplete CDR3 DNA: TGCGCCAGCAGCCAAGATAACGGGGGGCGACAAGAGACC.

As to this clone: Sequencing ends 3 residues short of the CDR3 end; the germline J gene provides the rest. The chain has TRBV18 and TRBJ1-1; tentative D call: TRBD1 (6 bases). CDR1 is KGHSH, CDR2 LQKENI, per germline. V was shortened by 6 bases and J by 1 base, with 9 bases between the two germline ends. The CDR3 loop spans 13 amino acids. CDR3 sequence reads: CASSQGQNTEAFF. Incomplete CDR3 DNA: TGTGCCAGCTCGCAGGGGCAGAACACTGAA.